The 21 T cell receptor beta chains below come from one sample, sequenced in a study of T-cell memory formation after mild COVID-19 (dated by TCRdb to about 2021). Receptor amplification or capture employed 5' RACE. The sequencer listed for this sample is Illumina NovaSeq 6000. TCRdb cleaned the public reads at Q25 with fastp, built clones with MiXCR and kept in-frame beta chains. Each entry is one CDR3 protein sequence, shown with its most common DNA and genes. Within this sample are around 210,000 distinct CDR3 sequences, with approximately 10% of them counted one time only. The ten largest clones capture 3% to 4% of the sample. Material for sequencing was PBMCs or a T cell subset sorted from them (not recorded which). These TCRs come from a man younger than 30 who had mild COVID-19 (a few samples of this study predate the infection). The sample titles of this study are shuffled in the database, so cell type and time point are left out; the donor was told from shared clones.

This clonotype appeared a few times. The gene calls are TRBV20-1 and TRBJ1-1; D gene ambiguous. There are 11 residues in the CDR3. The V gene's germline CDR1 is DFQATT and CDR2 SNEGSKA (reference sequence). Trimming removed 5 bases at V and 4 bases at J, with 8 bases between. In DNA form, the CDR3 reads TGCAGTGCTCAGATAAGCACTGAAGCTTTCTTT. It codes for CSAQISTEAFF.

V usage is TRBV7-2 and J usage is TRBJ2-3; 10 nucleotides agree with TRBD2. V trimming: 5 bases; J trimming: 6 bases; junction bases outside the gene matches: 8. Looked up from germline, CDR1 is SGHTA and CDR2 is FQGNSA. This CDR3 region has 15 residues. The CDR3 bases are TGTGCCAGCAGCCCCCGAGCGGGGGGGCGGGATACGCAGTATTTT. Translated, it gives CASSPRAGGRDTQYF.

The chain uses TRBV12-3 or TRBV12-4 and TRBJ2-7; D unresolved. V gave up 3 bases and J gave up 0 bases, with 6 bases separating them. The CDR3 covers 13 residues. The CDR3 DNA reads TGTGCCAGCAGTTTTTCCCACTCCTACGAGCAGTACTTC. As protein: CASSFSHSYEQYF.

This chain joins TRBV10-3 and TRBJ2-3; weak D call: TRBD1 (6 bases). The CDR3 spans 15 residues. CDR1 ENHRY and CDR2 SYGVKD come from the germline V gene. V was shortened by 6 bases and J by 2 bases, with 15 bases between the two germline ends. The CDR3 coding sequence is TGTGCCATCAGGGGGGCAGTTGTCCCCACAGATACGCAGTATTTT. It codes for CAIRGAVVPTDTQYF.

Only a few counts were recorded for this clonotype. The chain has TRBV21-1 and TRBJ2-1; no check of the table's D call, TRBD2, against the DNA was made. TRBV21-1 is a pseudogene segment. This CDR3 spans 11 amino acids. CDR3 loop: CASSARGEQFF. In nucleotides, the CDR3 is TGTGCCAGCAGCGCAAGAGGGGAGCAGTTCTTC.

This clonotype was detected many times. In DNA form, the CDR3 reads TGTGCCAGCAGATTAAGAACAGGCAGGGGGCTGCGTTTAGACACCGGGGAGCTGTTTTTT. Protein sequence: CASRLRTGRGLRLDTGELFF. This chain links TRBV7-8 with TRBJ2-2; TRBD1 agrees at 8 bases. The CDR3 is 20 residues long. J gave up 3 bases and V 6 bases, and 21 bases lay outside the gene matches. Germline V gives CDR1 SGHVS, CDR2 FQNEAQ.

The CDR3 region is CASSLIQGADTQYF. The CDR3 DNA sequence: TGTGCCAGCAGCTTAATCCAGGGGGCAGATACGCAGTATTTT. The chain joins TRBV7-2 to TRBJ2-3; TRBD1 matches at 7 bases. CDR1 SGHTA and CDR2 FQGNSA come from the germline V gene. Unmatched junction bases numbered 3, after V lost 2 bases and J lost 4 bases. The CDR3 is 14 amino acids.

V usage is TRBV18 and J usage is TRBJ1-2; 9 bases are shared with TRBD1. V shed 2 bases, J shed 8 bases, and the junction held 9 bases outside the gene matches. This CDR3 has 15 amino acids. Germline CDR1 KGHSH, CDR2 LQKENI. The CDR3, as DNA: TGTGCCAGCTCACCATCCCCGGGACAGGGTGTGGGCTACACCTTC. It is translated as CASSPSPGQGVGYTF.

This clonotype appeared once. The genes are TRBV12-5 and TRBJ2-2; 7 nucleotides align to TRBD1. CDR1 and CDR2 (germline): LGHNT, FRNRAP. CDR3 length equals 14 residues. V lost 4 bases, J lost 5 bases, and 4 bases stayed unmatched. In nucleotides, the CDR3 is TGTGCTAGTGGTTACAGGGGTGGGACCGGGGAGCTGTTTTTT. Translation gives CASGYRGGTGELFF. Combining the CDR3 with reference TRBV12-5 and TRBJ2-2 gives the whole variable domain DARVTQTPRHKVTEMGQEVTMRCQPILGHNTVFWYRQTMMQGLELLAYFRNRAPLDDSGMPKDRFSAEMPDATLATLKIQPSEPRDSAVYFCASGYRGGTGELFFGEGSRLTVL.

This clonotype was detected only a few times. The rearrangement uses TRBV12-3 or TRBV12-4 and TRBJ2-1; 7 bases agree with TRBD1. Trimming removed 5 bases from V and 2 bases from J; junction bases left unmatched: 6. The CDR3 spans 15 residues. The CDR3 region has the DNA TGTGCCAGCAGTCCTTTCGACAGGGCCTACAATGAGCAGTTCTTC. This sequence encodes CASSPFDRAYNEQFF.

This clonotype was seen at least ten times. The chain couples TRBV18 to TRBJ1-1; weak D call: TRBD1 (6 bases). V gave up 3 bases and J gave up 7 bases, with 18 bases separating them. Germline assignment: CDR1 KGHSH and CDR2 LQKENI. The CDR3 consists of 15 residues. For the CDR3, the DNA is TGTGCCAGCTCACCCCCCTGGGGGGGCTCGGGTGAAGCTTTCTTT. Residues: CASSPPWGGSGEAFF.

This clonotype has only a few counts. CDR3 loop: CASSLRGVDGYTF. CDR3 nucleotides: TGTGCCAGCAGTCTACGGGGGGTCGATGGCTACACCTTC. The chain has TRBV12-3 or TRBV12-4 and TRBJ1-2, with a possible D match to TRBD1 (5 bases). This CDR3 has 13 amino acids. V dropped 5 bases and J dropped 6 bases, with 13 bases sitting between them.

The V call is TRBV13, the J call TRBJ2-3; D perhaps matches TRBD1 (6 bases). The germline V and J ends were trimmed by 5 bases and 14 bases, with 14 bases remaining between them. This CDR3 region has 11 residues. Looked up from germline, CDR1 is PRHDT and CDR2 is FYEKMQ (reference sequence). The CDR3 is CASSTGPPGYF. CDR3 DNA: TGTGCCAGCAGCACAGGGCCCCCGGGGTATTTT.

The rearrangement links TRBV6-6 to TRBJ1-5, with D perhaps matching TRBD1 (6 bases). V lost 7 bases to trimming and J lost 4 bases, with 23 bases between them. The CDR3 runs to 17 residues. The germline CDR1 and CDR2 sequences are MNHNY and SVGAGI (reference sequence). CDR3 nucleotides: TGTGCCAGCAAAGAGGGTCAGGGGACCCTTATAAATCAGCCCCAGCATTTT. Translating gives CASKEGQGTLINQPQHF.

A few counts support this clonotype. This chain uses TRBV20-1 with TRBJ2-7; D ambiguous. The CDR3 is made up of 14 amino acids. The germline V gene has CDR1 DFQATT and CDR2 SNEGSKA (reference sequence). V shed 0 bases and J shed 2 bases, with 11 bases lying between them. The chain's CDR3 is CSARDPDDAYEQYV. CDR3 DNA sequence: TGCAGTGCTAGAGACCCGGACGACGCCTACGAGCAGTACGTC.

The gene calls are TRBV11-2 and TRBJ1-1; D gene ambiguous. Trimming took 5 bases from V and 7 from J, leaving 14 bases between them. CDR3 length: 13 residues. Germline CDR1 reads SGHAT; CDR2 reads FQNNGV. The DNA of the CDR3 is TGTGCCAGCAGCCAAACCGGTTTGGGTGAAGCTTTCTTT. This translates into CASSQTGLGEAFF.

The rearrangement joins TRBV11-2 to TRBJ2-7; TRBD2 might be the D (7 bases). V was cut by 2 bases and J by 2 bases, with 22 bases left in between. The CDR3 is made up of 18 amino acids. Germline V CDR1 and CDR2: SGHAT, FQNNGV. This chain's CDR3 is CASSLSLIAGASAYEQYF. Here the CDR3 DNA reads TGTGCCAGCAGCTTATCTTTGATTGCGGGGGCCTCCGCCTACGAGCAGTACTTC.

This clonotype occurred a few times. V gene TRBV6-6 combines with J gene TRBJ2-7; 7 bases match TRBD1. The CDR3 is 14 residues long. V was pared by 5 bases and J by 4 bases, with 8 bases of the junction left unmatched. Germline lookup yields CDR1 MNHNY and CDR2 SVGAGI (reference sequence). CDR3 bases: TGTGCCAGCAGTAACCCGGGACAGTCATACGAGCAGTACTTC. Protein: CASSNPGQSYEQYF.

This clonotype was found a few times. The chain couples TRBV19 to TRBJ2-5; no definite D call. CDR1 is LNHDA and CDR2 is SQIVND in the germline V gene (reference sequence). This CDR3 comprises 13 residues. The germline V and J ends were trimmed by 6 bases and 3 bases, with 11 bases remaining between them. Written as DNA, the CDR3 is TGTGCCAGTAGCCCCTTGTCAGAAGAGACCCAGTACTTC. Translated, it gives CASSPLSEETQYF.

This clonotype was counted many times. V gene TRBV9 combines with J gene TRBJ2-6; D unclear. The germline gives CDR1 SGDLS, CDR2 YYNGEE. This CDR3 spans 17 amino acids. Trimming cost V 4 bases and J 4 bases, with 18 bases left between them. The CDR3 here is CASSTRTLRSGANVLTF. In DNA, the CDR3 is TGTGCCAGCAGCACCAGGACCCTAAGGTCCGGGGCCAACGTCCTGACTTTC.

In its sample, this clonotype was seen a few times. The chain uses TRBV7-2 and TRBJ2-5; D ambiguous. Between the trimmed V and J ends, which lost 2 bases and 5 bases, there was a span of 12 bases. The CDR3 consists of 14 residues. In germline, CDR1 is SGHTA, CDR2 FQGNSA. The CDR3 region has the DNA TGTGCCAGCAGCTTATACGAGAGGCGGGAGACCCAGTACTTC. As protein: CASSLYERRETQYF.